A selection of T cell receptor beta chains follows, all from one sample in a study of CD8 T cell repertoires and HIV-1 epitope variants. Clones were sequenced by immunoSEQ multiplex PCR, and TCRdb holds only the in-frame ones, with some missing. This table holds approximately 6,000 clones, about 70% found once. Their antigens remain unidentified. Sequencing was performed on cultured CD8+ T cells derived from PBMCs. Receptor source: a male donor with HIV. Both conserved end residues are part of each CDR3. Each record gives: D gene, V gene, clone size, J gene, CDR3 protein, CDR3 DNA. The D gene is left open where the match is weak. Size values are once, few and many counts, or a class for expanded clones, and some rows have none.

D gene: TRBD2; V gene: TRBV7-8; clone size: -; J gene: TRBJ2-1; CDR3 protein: CASSPRGTSGRGAYNEQFF; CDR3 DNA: TGTGCCAGCAGCCCGAGGGGGACTAGCGGGAGAGGGGCCTACAATGAGCAGTTCTTC
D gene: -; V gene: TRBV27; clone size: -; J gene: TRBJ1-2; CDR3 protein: CASSFWPLSDGYTF; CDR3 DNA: TGTGCCAGCAGTTTCTGGCCTCTGTCTGACGGCTACACCTTC
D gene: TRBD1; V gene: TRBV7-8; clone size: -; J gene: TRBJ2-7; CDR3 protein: CASSLGGGHEQYF; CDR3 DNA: TGTGCCAGCAGCTTAGGAGGGGGCCACGAGCAGTACTTC
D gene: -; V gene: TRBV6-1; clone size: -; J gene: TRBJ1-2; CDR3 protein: CASSEAAGTLYGYTF; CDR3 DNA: TGTGCCAGCAGTGAAGCGGCGGGGACACTCTATGGCTACACCTTC
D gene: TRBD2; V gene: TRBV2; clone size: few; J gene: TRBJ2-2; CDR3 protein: CASSVGAGGRDTGELFF; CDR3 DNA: TGTGCCAGCAGTGTAGGAGCGGGGGGGCGAGACACCGGGGAGCTGTTTTTT
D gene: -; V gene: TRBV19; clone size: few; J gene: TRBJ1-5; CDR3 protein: CASSSDSRNQPQHF; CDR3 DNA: TGTGCCAGTAGTTCGGACAGCCGCAATCAGCCCCAGCATTTT
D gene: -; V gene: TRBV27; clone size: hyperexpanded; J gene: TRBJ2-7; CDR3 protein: CASSSDVSAYEQYF; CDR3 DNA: TGTGCCAGCAGTTCAGATGTCTCGGCCTACGAGCAGTACTTC
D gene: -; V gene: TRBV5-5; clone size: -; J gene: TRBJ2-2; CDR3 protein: CASSLPGITNTGELFF; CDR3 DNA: TGTGCCAGCAGCCTCCCCGGGATTACGAACACCGGGGAGCTGTTTTTT
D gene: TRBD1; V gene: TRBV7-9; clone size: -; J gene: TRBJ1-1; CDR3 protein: CASSLTGDTEAFF; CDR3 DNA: TGTGCCAGCAGCCTGACAGGGGATACTGAAGCTTTCTTT
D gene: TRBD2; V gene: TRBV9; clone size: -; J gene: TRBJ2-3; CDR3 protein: CASSTGTSILTDTQYF; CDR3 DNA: TGTGCCAGCAGTACCGGGACTAGCATTCTCACAGATACGCAGTATTTT
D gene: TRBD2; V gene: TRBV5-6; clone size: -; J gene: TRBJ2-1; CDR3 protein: CASSFTSAYNEQFF; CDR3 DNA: TGTGCCAGCAGCTTTACTAGCGCCTACAATGAGCAGTTCTTC
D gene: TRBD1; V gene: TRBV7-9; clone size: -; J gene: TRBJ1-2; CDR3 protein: CASSWTGEYGYTF; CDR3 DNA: TGTGCCAGCAGCTGGACAGGGGAGTATGGCTACACCTTC
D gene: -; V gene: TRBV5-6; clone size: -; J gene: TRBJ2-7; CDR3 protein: CATTGGLDYEQYF; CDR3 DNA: TGTGCCACTACGGGGGGCCTTGACTACGAGCAGTACTTC
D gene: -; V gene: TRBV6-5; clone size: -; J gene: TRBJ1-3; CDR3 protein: CASSYSQGSSGNTIYF; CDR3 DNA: TGTGCCAGCAGTTACTCCCAGGGAAGCTCTGGAAACACCATATATTTT
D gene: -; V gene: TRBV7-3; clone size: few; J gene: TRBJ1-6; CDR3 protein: CASSDRPSYNSPLHF; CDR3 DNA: TGTGCCAGCAGCGATAGGCCGTCCTATAATTCACCCCTCCACTTT
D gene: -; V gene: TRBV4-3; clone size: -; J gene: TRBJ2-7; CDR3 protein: CASSQTRQVPWDEQYF; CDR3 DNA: TGCGCCAGCAGCCAAACCCGACAGGTCCCCTGGGACGAGCAGTACTTC
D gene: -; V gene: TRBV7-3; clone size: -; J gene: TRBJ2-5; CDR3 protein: CASSQDSQETQYF; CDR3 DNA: TGTGCCAGCAGCCAAGACAGCCAAGAGACCCAGTACTTC
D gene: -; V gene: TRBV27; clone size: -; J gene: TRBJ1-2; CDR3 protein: CASSIQGFSINGYTF; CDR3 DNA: TGTGCCAGCAGTATACAGGGTTTCTCAATTAATGGCTACACCTTC
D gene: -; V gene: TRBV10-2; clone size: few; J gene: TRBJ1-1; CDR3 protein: CASSELELYTEAFF; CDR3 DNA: TGCGCCAGCAGTGAGTTGGAACTTTACACTGAAGCTTTCTTT
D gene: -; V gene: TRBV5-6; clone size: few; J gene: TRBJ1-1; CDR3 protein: CASSPIEDWTGRDEAFF; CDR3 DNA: TGTGCCAGCAGCCCAATCGAGGACTGGACTGGAAGGGATGAAGCTTTCTTT
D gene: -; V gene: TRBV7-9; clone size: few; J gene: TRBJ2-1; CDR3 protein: CASSSRSGDSNEQFF; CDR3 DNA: TGTGCCAGCAGCTCCCGGTCGGGAGACTCCAATGAGCAGTTCTTC
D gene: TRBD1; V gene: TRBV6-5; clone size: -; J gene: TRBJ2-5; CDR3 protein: CASSYQGVGEGETQYF; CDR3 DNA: TGTGCCAGCAGTTATCAGGGGGTAGGAGAAGGAGAGACCCAGTACTTC
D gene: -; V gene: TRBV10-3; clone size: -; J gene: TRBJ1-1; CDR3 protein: CAISESSQPLAEAFF; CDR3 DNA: TGTGCCATCAGTGAGTCTTCCCAACCCCTCGCTGAAGCTTTCTTT
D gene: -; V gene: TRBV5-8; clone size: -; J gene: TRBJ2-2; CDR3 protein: CASSLAGVDTGELFF; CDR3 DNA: TGTGCCAGCAGCTTGGCAGGGGTCGACACCGGGGAGCTGTTTTTT
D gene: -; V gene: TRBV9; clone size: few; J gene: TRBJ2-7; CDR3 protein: CASSGGDGAYEQYF; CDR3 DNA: TGTGCCAGCAGCGGGGGAGACGGTGCCTACGAGCAGTACTTC
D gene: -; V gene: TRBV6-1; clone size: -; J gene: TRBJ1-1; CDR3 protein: CASSFGKGDTEAFF; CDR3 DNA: TGTGCCAGCAGTTTCGGGAAGGGGGACACTGAAGCTTTCTTT
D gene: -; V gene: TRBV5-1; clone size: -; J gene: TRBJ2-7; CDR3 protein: CASSDSTVTYEQYF; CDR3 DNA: TGTGCCAGCAGCGACTCGACAGTTACCTACGAGCAGTACTTC
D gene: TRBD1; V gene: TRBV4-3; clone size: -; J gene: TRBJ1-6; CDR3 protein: CASSQTPGGSPLHF; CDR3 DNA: TGCGCCAGCAGCCAAACCCCAGGGGGATCACCCCTCCACTTT
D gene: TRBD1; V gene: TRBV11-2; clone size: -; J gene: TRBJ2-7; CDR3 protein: CASSLQGASSYEQYF; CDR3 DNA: TGTGCCAGCAGCCTTCAGGGGGCGAGCTCCTACGAGCAGTACTTC
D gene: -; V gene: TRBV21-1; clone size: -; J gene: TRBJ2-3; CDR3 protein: CASTQKKGTSGSLGTDTQYF; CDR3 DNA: TGTGCCAGCACGCAGAAAAAAGGGACTAGCGGGAGTCTGGGCACAGATACGCAGTATTTT
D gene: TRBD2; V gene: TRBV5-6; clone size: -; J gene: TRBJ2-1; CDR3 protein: CASSNLAGGPDEQFF; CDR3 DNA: TGTGCCAGCAGCAACCTAGCGGGGGGGCCCGATGAGCAGTTCTTC
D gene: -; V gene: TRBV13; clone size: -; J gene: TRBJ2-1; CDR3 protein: CASSLYREMRNEQFF; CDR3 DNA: TGTGCCAGCAGCTTATATAGGGAGATGAGGAATGAGCAGTTCTTC
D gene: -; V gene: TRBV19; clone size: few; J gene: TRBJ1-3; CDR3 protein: CASSRGTGSSGNTIYF; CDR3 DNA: TGTGCCAGTAGTAGGGGGACGGGAAGCTCTGGAAACACCATATATTTT
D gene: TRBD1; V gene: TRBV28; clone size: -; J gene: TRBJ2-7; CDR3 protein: CASSFRDSYEQYF; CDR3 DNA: TGTGCCAGCAGTTTCCGGGACAGCTACGAGCAGTACTTC
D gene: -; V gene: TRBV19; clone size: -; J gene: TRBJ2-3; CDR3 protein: CASSSWVLTDTQYF; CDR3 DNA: TGTGCCAGTAGTAGTTGGGTTCTCACAGATACGCAGTATTTT
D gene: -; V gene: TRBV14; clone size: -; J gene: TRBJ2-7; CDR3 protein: CASSPDETYEQYF; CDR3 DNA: TGTGCCAGCAGCCCGGACGAGACCTACGAGCAGTACTTC
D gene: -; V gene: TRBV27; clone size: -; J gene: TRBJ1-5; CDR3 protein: CASSLGVANNQPQHF; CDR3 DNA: TGTGCCAGCAGTCTTGGCGTCGCAAACAATCAGCCCCAGCATTTT
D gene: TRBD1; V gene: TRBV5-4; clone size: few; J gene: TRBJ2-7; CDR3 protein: CASSPAGTGSYEQYF; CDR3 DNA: TGTGCCAGCAGCCCGGCCGGGACAGGGTCCTACGAGCAGTACTTC
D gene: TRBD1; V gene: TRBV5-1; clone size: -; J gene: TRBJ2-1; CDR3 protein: CASSPGPGQANNEQFF; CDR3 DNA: TGCGCCAGCAGCCCCGGACCGGGACAGGCTAACAATGAGCAGTTCTTC
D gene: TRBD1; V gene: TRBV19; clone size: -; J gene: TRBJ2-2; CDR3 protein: CASTRQGNTGELFF; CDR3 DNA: TGTGCCAGTACCCGACAGGGGAACACCGGGGAGCTGTTTTTT
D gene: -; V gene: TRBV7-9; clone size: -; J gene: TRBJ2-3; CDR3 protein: CASSSLRPTDTQYF; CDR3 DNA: TGTGCCAGCAGCTCCCTGCGGCCCACAGATACGCAGTATTTT
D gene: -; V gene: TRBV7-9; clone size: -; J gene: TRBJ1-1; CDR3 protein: CASSLALSGDTEAFF; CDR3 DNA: TGTGCCAGCAGCTTAGCTCTCTCTGGGGACACTGAAGCTTTCTTT
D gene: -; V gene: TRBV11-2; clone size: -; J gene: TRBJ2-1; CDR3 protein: CASSPGAFEQFF; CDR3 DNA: TGTGCCAGCAGCCCAGGTGCGTTTGAGCAGTTCTTC
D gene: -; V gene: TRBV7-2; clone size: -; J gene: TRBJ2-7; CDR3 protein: CASSLGTLSSYEQYF; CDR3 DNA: TGTGCCAGCAGCTTAGGGACATTGAGCTCCTACGAGCAGTACTTC
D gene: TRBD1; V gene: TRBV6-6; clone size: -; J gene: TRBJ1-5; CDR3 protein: CASSYSRQGNEPQHF; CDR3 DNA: TGTGCCAGCAGTTACTCGCGACAGGGTAATGAGCCCCAGCATTTT
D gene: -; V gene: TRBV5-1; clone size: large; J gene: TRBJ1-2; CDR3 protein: CASSSQETNYGYTF; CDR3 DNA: TGCGCCAGCAGCTCGCAGGAGACTAACTATGGCTACACCTTC
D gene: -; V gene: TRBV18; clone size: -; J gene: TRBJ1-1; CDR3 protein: CASSPRDLLGNTEAFF; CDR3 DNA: TGTGCCAGCTCACCCCGGGACCTATTAGGAAACACTGAAGCTTTCTTT
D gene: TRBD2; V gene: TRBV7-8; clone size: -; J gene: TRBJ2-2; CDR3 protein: CASSSGLASSGELFF; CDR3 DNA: TGTGCCAGCAGCTCGGGACTAGCCTCCTCCGGGGAGCTGTTTTTT
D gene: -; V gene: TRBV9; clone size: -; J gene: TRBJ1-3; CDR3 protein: CASSTDHTGTGNTIYF; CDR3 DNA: TGTGCCAGCAGCACTGACCATACCGGGACAGGAAACACCATATATTTT
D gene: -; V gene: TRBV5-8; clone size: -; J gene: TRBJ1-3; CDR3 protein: CASSFGRDPGNTIYF; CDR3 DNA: TGTGCCAGCAGCTTCGGACGGGACCCTGGAAACACCATATATTTT
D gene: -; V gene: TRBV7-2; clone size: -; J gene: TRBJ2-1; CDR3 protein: CASSTVRETNEQFF; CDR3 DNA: TGTGCCAGCAGCACTGTTCGGGAAACCAATGAGCAGTTCTTC
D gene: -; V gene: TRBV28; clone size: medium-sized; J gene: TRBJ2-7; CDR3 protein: CASSRTVYEQYF; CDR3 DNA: TGTGCCAGCAGTCGGACAGTATACGAGCAGTACTTC
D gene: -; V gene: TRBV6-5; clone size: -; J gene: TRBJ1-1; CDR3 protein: CASSYSRVSTEAFF; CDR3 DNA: TGTGCCAGCAGTTACTCCAGGGTAAGCACTGAAGCTTTCTTT
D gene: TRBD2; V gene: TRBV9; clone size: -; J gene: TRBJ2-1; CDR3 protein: CASSGAGTTLGEQFF; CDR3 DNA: TGTGCCAGCAGCGGGGCCGGGACTACCCTTGGGGAGCAGTTCTTC
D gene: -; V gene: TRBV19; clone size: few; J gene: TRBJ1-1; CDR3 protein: CASSIGTGNTEAFF; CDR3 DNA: TGTGCCAGTAGTATTGGGACGGGGAACACTGAAGCTTTCTTT